Listed here are 31 T cell receptor beta chains from one sample, sequenced in a study of T cell changes during pregnancy in multiple sclerosis. The method was immunoSEQ multiplex PCR; TCRdb's version includes in-frame clones alone and lacks a portion of them. The sample lists about 57,000 clones; 75% to 90% were seen once. The material sequenced was peripheral blood, taken after pregnancy. Receptors originate from a female donor with multiple sclerosis, enrolled in a pregnancy study.

The chain couples TRBV28 to TRBJ1-5, with TRBD1 as a possible D gene (6 bases). Germline values: CDR1 MDHEN, CDR2 SYDVKM. Trimming pared 6 bases from V and 5 bases from J, leaving 14 bases between. The CDR3 length is 14 residues. CDR3 sequence reads: CASSRDRRHQPQHF. CDR3 nucleotide sequence: TGTGCCAGCAGCCGTGACAGGCGCCATCAGCCCCAGCATTTT.

The chain has TRBV6-6 and TRBJ2-2; TRBD1 is a possible D gene (5 bases). CDR1 is MNHNY and CDR2 is SVGAGI in the germline V gene (reference sequence). The CDR3 extends over 16 amino acids. Trimming pared 1 base from V and 5 bases from J, leaving 14 bases between. The CDR3 here is CASSYLGQGRTGELFF. The DNA for the CDR3 is TGTGCCAGCAGTTACTTGGGGCAGGGAAGGACCGGGGAGCTGTTTTTT.

This chain links TRBV7-9 with TRBJ2-1; D is perhaps TRBD2 (5 bases). Trimming cost V 5 bases and J 7 bases, with 12 bases left between them. Germline CDR1 SEHNR, CDR2 FQNEAQ (reference sequence). The CDR3 spans 13 residues. The CDR3 sequence: CASSHTGVNEQFF. The DNA of the CDR3 is TGTGCCAGCAGCCACACCGGGGTGAATGAGCAGTTCTTC.

The sample holds one count of this clone. This chain joins TRBV19 and TRBJ1-2, with D possibly matching TRBD1 (5 bases). Trimming took off 6 bases at V and 5 bases at J, with 22 bases between the two ends. The CDR3 is 16 amino acids. The germline V gene encodes CDR1 LNHDA and CDR2 SQIVND (reference sequence). The CDR3 sequence: CASSGGPLQGVYGYTF. Written as DNA, the CDR3 is TGTGCCAGTAGCGGCGGACCCCTCCAGGGTGTTTATGGCTACACCTTC.

This chain links TRBV6-6 with TRBJ1-5; 7 nucleotides agree with TRBD1. Germline lookup yields CDR1 MNHNY and CDR2 SVGAGI (reference sequence). Unmatched junction bases numbered 5, after V lost 0 bases and J lost 3 bases. The CDR3 is 16 amino acids. The CDR3 DNA reads as TGTGCCAGCAGTTACTCGGGACAGCACTTCAATCAGCCCCAGCATTTT. Protein sequence: CASSYSGQHFNQPQHF.

The chain is built from TRBV2 and TRBJ1-2, with a possible D match to TRBD1 (5 bases). CDR1 is SNHLY, CDR2 FYNNEI, per germline. V lost 6 bases and J 4 bases, leaving 9 bases between the germline ends. The CDR3 spans 12 residues. The chain's CDR3 is CASRPDSYGYTF. In DNA, the CDR3 is TGTGCCAGCAGGCCCGACAGCTATGGCTACACCTTC.

The chain has TRBV29-1 and TRBJ2-7, with 7 positions matching TRBD2. The CDR3 is 13 amino acids. J gave up 2 bases and V 6 bases, and 7 bases lay outside the gene matches. Germline V gives CDR1 SQVTM, CDR2 ANQGSEA. CDR3 nucleotide sequence: TGCAGCGTGGGGGACTATACGACCTACGAGCAGTACTTC. Its translation: CSVGDYTTYEQYF.

This rearrangement joins TRBV11-2 to TRBJ2-3; 10 bases are a match to TRBD2. V shed 4 bases and J 5 bases; nucleotides not matched to a gene: 12. The CDR3 runs to 17 residues. In germline, CDR1 is SGHAT, CDR2 FQNNGV. Here the CDR3 reads CASSSASGGVVRDTQYF. The CDR3 region has the DNA TGTGCCAGCAGCTCGGCGAGCGGGGGGGTAGTAAGAGATACGCAGTATTTT.

This chain joins TRBV30 and TRBJ1-1, with a tentative D call TRBD1 (5 bases). V dropped 1 base and J dropped 4 bases, with 10 bases sitting between them. This CDR3 comprises 13 residues. The V gene's germline CDR1 is GTSNPN and CDR2 SVGIG (reference sequence). CDR3 residues: CAWSAGWATEAFF. CDR3 bases: TGTGCCTGGAGTGCAGGGTGGGCCACTGAAGCTTTCTTT.

In DNA, the CDR3 is TGTGCCAGCAGCTTAGATCCGGGAAACACTGGGGCCAACGTCCTGACTTTC. It yields the protein CASSLDPGNTGANVLTF. This chain joins TRBV11-1 and TRBJ2-6; D is perhaps TRBD2 (5 bases). Germline CDR1 and CDR2: SGHAT and FQDESV (reference sequence). The CDR3 is made up of 17 amino acids. V dropped 1 base and J dropped 2 bases, with 12 bases sitting between them.

In its sample, this clone was seen a few times. J is TRBJ1-2 and V is TRBV29-1, with D possibly TRBD1 on 5 matching bases. Per the germline V gene, CDR1 is SQVTM and CDR2 is ANQGSEA. The CDR3 runs to 11 residues. Trimming shortened V by 3 bases and J by 8 bases, and 10 bases separated the two germline ends. The CDR3 loop reads CSVDREQGYTF. The CDR3, as DNA: TGCAGCGTTGACAGGGAACAAGGCTACACCTTC.

The chain uses TRBV7-2 and TRBJ1-2; tentative D call: TRBD1 (6 bases). Per germline, CDR1 SGHTA and CDR2 FQGNSA. This CDR3 has 16 amino acids. V was pared by 7 bases and J by 4 bases, with 22 bases between. The CDR3 coding sequence is TGTGCCAGCACCAAGTGGGGGGGCGCCCCTTTCTATGGCTACACCTTC. Protein product: CASTKWGGAPFYGYTF.

The chain recombines TRBV19 with TRBJ2-5, with 10 bases aligning to TRBD2. Trimming removed 3 bases from V and 5 bases from J; junction bases left unmatched: 6. The CDR3 is 15 amino acids. Germline V CDR1 and CDR2: LNHDA, SQIVND (reference sequence). CDR3 residues: CASSMPSGGGETQYF. CDR3 sequence (DNA): TGTGCCAGTAGTATGCCTAGCGGGGGTGGGGAGACCCAGTACTTC.

V and J are TRBV27 and TRBJ2-2; 8 nucleotides align to TRBD2. Per germline, CDR1 MNHEY and CDR2 SMNVEV (reference sequence). This CDR3 has 16 residues. V trimming: 6 bases; J trimming: 2 bases; junction bases outside the gene matches: 8. CDR3 sequence reads: CASRQEGLVNTGELFF. DNA of the CDR3: TGTGCCAGCAGACAAGAGGGACTAGTAAACACCGGGGAGCTGTTTTTT.

The chain links TRBV18 to TRBJ1-2, with 9 bases lining up with TRBD1. The germline V gene has CDR1 KGHSH and CDR2 LQKENI. The CDR3 covers 15 residues. V lost 0 bases to trimming and J lost 2 bases; unmatched junction nucleotides: 1. This CDR3 reads CASSPPDRGNYGYTF. DNA of the CDR3: TGTGCCAGCTCACCACCGGACAGGGGAAACTATGGCTACACCTTC.

V and J are TRBV5-1 and TRBJ1-2; D is unclear. The CDR3 length is 14 residues. V lost 0 bases, J lost 0 bases, and 6 bases lay in between. Germline V gene sequence: CDR1 SGHRS, CDR2 YFSETQ. Here the CDR3 DNA reads TGCGCCAGCAGCTTGGGTGACACTAACTATGGCTACACCTTC. Translating it yields CASSLGDTNYGYTF. The variable domain in full, completed from reference TRBV5-1 and TRBJ1-2, reads KAGVTQTPRYLIKTRGQQVTLSCSPISGHRSVSWYQQTPGQGLQFLFEYFSETQRNKGNFPGRFSGRQFSNSRSEMNVSTLELGDSALYLCASSLGDTNYGYTFGSGTRLTVV.

This rearrangement joins TRBV10-3 to TRBJ2-1; the D gene is possibly TRBD2 (6 bases). The CDR3 is made up of 14 amino acids. V gave up 0 bases and J gave up 12 bases, with 15 bases separating them. Germline CDR1 is ENHRY and CDR2 is SYGVKD. The CDR3 coding sequence is TGTGCCATCAGTGAGTCGGGAGGTAGTGTCGGGCAGTTCTTC. It translates to CAISESGGSVGQFF.

The CDR3 region has the DNA TGCGCCAGCAGCCAAGATCGGGGTACTTACTATGGCTACACCTTC. It codes for CASSQDRGTYYGYTF. The chain links TRBV4-3 to TRBJ1-2; D uncertain. This CDR3 spans 15 amino acids. Germline CDR1 is LGHNA and CDR2 is YSLEER. The V end was cut by 0 bases, the J end by 3 bases, with 11 bases between.

The V and J genes are TRBV4-1 and TRBJ1-3; D may be TRBD1 (6 bases). V lost 5 bases and J lost 0, with 8 bases in between. The CDR3 length is 14 residues. From germline, CDR1 is MGHRA and CDR2 YSYEKL. The CDR3 protein is CASSVGGSGNTIYF. The DNA of the CDR3 is TGCGCCAGCAGCGTAGGGGGCTCTGGAAACACCATATATTTT.

This chain joins TRBV19 and TRBJ1-3, with D perhaps TRBD1 (5 bases). V was trimmed by 4 bases and J by 0 bases, leaving 13 bases between them. The CDR3 contains 16 residues. In germline, CDR1 is LNHDA, CDR2 SQIVND (reference sequence). CDR3 sequence (DNA): TGTGCCAGTAGTACGACCAGGGAGGCCTCTGGAAACACCATATATTTT. Amino acid sequence: CASSTTREASGNTIYF.

The chain joins TRBV19 to TRBJ2-3; 7 bases are shared with TRBD2. The CDR3 is 14 residues long. V lost 3 bases and J lost 7; bases outside the gene matches: 7. Germline-derived CDR1 and CDR2 are LNHDA and SQIVND (reference sequence). CDR3 amino acids: CASSIASGPNTQYF. CDR3 nucleotide sequence: TGTGCCAGTAGTATTGCTAGCGGCCCAAATACGCAGTATTTT.

The chain couples TRBV9 to TRBJ1-4; D unresolved. The CDR3 has 15 amino acids. V was clipped by 4 bases and J by 7 bases, with 17 bases between them. The germline V gene has CDR1 SGDLS and CDR2 YYNGEE. CDR3 protein: CASSSTVGGGEKLFF. CDR3 nucleotide sequence: TGTGCCAGCAGCTCTACGGTGGGAGGTGGTGAAAAACTGTTTTTT.

This rearrangement joins TRBV29-1 to TRBJ2-3; TRBD2 is a possible D gene (5 bases). This CDR3 is 13 amino acids long. CDR1 is SQVTM and CDR2 is ANQGSEA in the germline V gene. V was cut by 4 bases and J by 1 base, with 9 bases left in between. CDR3 sequence (DNA): TGCAGCGTTGCGGGATCTGGCACAGATACGCAGTATTTT. Encoded protein: CSVAGSGTDTQYF.

The chain carries TRBV29-1 and TRBJ2-7, with TRBD1 identical over 9 bases. This CDR3 is built from 13 residues. Germline CDR1 SQVTM, CDR2 ANQGSEA. V was pared by 6 bases and J by 5 bases, with 8 bases of the junction left unmatched. In nucleotides, the CDR3 is TGCAGCGTGGGCACAGGGGGCCTCGACGAGCAGTACTTC. Translated, it gives CSVGTGGLDEQYF.

V and J are TRBV9 and TRBJ2-3, with 8 bases identical to TRBD2. Losses at the gene ends were 4 bases for V and 5 bases for J; bases not matched to a gene: 6. This CDR3 contains 14 residues. Germline CDR1 SGDLS, CDR2 YYNGEE. This CDR3 is CASSTLTSGDTQYF. Here the CDR3 DNA reads TGTGCCAGCAGCACCCTCACTAGCGGAGATACGCAGTATTTT. Together with reference TRBV9 and TRBJ2-3, the CDR3 gives the full variable domain: DSGVTQTPKHLITATGQRVTLRCSPRSGDLSVYWYQQSLDQGLQFLIQYYNGEERAKGNILERFSAQQFPDLHSELNLSSLELGDSALYFCASSTLTSGDTQYFGPGTRLTVL.

This chain connects TRBV29-1 to TRBJ2-3, with D tentatively TRBD2 (7 bases). CDR1 and CDR2 from the germline V gene are SQVTM and ANQGSEA. There are 13 residues in the CDR3. V was cut by 7 bases and J by 7 bases, with 18 bases left in between. CDR3 sequence (DNA): TGCAGCGCCCAGCGCGCGGGGGCGAATACGCAGTATTTT. It is translated as CSAQRAGANTQYF.

This sequence joins TRBV10-2 and TRBJ1-2; 8 bases are shared with TRBD1. CDR1 is WSHSY, CDR2 SAAADI, per germline. This CDR3 region has 15 residues. With V trimmed by 4 bases and J by 2 bases, 6 bases remained unmatched. This CDR3 reads CASSARDRPNYGYTF. In DNA, the CDR3 is TGCGCCAGCAGTGCCCGGGACAGGCCGAACTATGGCTACACCTTC.

The rearrangement links TRBV2 to TRBJ2-1; 11 positions agree with TRBD2. This CDR3 is built from 17 residues. Per germline, CDR1 SNHLY and CDR2 FYNNEI. The trim removed 4 bases at V and 2 bases at J, leaving 7 bases unmatched. The CDR3 sequence is CASSGYSSGGPYNEQFF. CDR3 DNA sequence: TGTGCCAGCAGTGGATACTCTAGCGGGGGGCCCTACAATGAGCAGTTCTTC.

The chain carries TRBV7-9 and TRBJ2-7; no firm D call. The CDR3 consists of 12 residues. Germline CDR1 SEHNR, CDR2 FQNEAQ (reference sequence). V was shortened by 2 bases and J by 4 bases, with 6 bases between the two germline ends. In DNA form, the CDR3 reads TGTGCCAGCAGCTTACGCAGGTACGAGCAGTACTTC. Protein sequence: CASSLRRYEQYF.

The chain employs TRBV6-1 and TRBJ2-2, with D possibly matching TRBD1 (5 bases). V lost 2 bases, J lost 3 bases, and 13 bases lay in between. The CDR3 contains 16 residues. Germline loops: CDR1 MNHNS, CDR2 SASEGT. This CDR3 is CASSESAGWDTGELFF. In nucleotides, the CDR3 is TGTGCCAGCAGTGAAAGCGCAGGGTGGGACACCGGGGAGCTGTTTTTT.

The chain joins TRBV19 to TRBJ2-7; the D gene is possibly TRBD1 (7 bases). CDR1 is LNHDA and CDR2 is SQIVND in the germline V gene (reference sequence). This CDR3 contains 19 residues. Trimming took 6 bases from V and 0 from J, leaving 27 bases between them. The CDR3 bases are TGTGCCAGTAGCCTACGCGCGGGACAGCCCGGAGTTGGCTCCTACGAGCAGTACTTC. Protein sequence: CASSLRAGQPGVGSYEQYF.